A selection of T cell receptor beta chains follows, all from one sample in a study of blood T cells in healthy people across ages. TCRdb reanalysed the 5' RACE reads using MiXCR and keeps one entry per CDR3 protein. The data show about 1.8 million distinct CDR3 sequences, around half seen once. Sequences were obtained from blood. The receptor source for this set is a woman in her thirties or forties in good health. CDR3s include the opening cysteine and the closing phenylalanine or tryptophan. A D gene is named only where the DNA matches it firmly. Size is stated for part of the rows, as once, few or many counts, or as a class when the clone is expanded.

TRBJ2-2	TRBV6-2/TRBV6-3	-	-	TGTGCCAGCAGTTACTATGGAGACACCGGGGAGCTGTTTTTT	CASSYYGDTGELFF
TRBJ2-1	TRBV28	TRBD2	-	TGTGCCAGCAGTAATCCTAGCGGGGGGCTGGATGAGCAGTTCTTC	CASSNPSGGLDEQFF
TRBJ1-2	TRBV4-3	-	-	TGCGCCAGCAGCCAAGGGGTGCTCGGTAACTATGGCTACACCTTC	CASSQGVLGNYGYTF
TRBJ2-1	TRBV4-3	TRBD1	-	TGCGCCAGCAGCCAAGATAAGGGACAGCTCTACAATGAGCAGTTCTTC	CASSQDKGQLYNEQFF
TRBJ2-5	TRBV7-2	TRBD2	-	TGTGCCAGCAGCTCAAACCCGGGAGGGGTTGGGGAGACCCAGTACTTC	CASSSNPGGVGETQYF
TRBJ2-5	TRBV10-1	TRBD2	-	TGCGCCAGCAGCGGTCCGGGACTAGCGGGACAGACCCAGTACTTC	CASSGPGLAGQTQYF
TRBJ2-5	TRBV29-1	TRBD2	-	TGCAGCGCCCCTGAGCCTAGCGGGGTACAAGAGACCCAGTACTTC	CSAPEPSGVQETQYF
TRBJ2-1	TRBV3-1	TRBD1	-	TGTGCCAGCAGCCTCTGGGACAGCGAGAGCTCCTACAGTGAGCAGTTCTTC	CASSLWDSESSYSEQFF
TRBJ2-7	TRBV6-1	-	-	TGTGCTAGCAGTGCACCACGGGACGGTACCTACGAGCAGTACTTC	CASSAPRDGTYEQYF
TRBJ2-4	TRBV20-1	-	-	TGCAGTGCTAGAGAGATGACTATAGTCAAAAACATTCAGTACTTC	CSAREMTIVKNIQYF
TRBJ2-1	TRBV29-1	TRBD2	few	TGCAGCGCCCGACTAGCAAGCCATGAGCAGTTCTTC	CSARLASHEQFF
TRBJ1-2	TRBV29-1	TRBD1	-	TGCAGCGTCACCGGGACAGGGGGTAGTACTAACTATGGCTACACCTTC	CSVTGTGGSTNYGYTF
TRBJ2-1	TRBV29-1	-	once	TGCAGCGTTGAAGGGGTGGGGCGATCCTACAATGAGCAGTTCTTC	CSVEGVGRSYNEQFF
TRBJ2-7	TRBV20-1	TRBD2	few	TGCAGTGCTCAGTCGACTAGCGGGGGATACGAGCAGTACTTC	CSAQSTSGGYEQYF
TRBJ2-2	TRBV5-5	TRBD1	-	TGTGCCAGCAGCTTGGAAAGGGGGAGAGGGGGCAACGGGGAGCTGTTTTTT	CASSLERGRGGNGELFF
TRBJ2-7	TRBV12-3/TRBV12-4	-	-	TGTGCCAGCAGCCTGCTCAGCGGCCGTAAGTACTTC	CASSLLSGRKYF